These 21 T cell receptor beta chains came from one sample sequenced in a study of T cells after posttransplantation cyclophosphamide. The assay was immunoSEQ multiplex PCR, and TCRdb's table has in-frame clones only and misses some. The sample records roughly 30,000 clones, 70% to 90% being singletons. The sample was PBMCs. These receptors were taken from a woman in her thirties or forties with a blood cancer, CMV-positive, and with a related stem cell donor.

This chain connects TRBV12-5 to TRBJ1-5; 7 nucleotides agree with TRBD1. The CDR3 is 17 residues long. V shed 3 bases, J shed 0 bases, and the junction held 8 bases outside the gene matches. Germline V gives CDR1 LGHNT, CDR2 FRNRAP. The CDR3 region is CASGLIRGTNSNQPQHF. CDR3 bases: TGTGCTAGTGGTTTAATCAGGGGGACAAATAGCAATCAGCCCCAGCATTTT. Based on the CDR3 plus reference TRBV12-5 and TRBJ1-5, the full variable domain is DARVTQTPRHKVTEMGQEVTMRCQPILGHNTVFWYRQTMMQGLELLAYFRNRAPLDDSGMPKDRFSAEMPDATLATLKIQPSEPRDSAVYFCASGLIRGTNSNQPQHFGDGTRLSIL.

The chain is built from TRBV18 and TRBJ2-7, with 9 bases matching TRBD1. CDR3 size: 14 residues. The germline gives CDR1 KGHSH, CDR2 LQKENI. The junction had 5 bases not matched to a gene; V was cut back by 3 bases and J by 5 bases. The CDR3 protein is CASSPRTGVHEQYF. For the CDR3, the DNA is TGTGCCAGCTCACCTAGGACAGGGGTGCACGAGCAGTACTTC.

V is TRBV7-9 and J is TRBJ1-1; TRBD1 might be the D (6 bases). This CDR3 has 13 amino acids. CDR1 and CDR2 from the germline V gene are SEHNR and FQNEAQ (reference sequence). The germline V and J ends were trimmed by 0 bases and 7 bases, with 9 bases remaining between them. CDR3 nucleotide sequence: TGTGCCAGCAGCTTAGCGAGGGGGAATGAAGCTTTCTTT. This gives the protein CASSLARGNEAFF.

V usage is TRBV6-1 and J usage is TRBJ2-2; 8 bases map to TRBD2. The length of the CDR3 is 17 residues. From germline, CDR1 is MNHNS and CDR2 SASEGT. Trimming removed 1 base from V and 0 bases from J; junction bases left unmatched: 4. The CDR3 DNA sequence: TGTGCCAGCAGTGAAGACGGGGGGGCCGCGAACACCGGGGAGCTGTTTTTT. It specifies CASSEDGGAANTGELFF.

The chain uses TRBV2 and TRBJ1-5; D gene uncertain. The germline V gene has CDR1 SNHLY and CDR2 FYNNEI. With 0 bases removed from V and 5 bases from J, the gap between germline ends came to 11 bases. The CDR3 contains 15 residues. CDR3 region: CASSEAGLGDQPQHF. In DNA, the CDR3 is TGTGCCAGCAGTGAAGCGGGGTTGGGAGATCAGCCCCAGCATTTT.

The CDR3 protein is CASSEGQGLYSNQPQHF. The CDR3 nucleotides read TGTGCCAGCAGCGAAGGACAGGGCCTATATAGCAATCAGCCCCAGCATTTT. The V gene is TRBV7-6, the J gene TRBJ1-5; 8 bases map to TRBD1. The CDR3 covers 17 residues. The trim removed 5 bases at V and 0 bases at J, leaving 9 bases unmatched. Germline CDR1 and CDR2: SGHVS and FNYEAQ.

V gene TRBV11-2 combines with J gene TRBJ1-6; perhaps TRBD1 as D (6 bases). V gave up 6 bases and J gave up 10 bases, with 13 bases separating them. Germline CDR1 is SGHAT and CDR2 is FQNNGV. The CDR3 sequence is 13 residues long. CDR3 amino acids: CASRPTGQSPLHF. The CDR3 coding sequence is TGTGCCAGCAGGCCAACAGGGCAATCACCCCTCCACTTT.

CDR3 in DNA: TGTGCCAGCAGCACCGGACAGCTTTCTAACTATGGCTACACCTTC. It encodes CASSTGQLSNYGYTF. The rearrangement joins TRBV5-4 to TRBJ1-2, with D maybe TRBD1 (6 bases). Germline CDR1 is SGHNT and CDR2 is YYREEE (reference sequence). This CDR3 region has 15 residues. V lost 4 bases and J 0 bases, leaving 13 bases between the germline ends.

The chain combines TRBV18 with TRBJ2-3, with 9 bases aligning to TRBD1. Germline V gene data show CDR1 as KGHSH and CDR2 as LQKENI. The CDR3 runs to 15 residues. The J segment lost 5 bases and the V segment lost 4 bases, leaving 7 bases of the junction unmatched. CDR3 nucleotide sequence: TGTGCCAGCTCACGGACAGGGGAGGCACAAGATACGCAGTATTTT. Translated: CASSRTGEAQDTQYF.

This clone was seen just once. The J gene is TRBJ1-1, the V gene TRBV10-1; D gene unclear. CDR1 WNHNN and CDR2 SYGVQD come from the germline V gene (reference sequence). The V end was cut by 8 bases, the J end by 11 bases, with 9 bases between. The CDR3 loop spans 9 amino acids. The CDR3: CASPRGAFF. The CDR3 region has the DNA TGCGCCAGCCCCCGAGGGGCTTTCTTT.

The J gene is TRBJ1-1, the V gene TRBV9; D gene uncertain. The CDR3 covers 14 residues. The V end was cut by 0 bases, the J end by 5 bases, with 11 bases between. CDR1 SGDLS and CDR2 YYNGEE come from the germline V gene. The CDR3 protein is CASSVDPRDTEAFF. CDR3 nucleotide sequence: TGTGCCAGCAGCGTAGACCCTCGGGATACTGAAGCTTTCTTT.

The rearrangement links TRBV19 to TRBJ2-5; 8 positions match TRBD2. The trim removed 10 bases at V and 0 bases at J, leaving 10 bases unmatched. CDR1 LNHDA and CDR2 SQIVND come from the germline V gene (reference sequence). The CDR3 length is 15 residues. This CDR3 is CATSAGGSHQETQYF. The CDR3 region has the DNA TGTGCCACGTCGGCGGGGGGTAGTCACCAAGAGACCCAGTACTTC.

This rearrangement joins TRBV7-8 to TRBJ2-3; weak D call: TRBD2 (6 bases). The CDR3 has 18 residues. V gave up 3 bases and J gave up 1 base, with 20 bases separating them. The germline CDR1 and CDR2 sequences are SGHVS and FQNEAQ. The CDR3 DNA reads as TGTGCCAGCAGCTTGGGACTTGGCGGGATCTCTGGCACAGATACGCAGTATTTT. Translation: CASSLGLGGISGTDTQYF.

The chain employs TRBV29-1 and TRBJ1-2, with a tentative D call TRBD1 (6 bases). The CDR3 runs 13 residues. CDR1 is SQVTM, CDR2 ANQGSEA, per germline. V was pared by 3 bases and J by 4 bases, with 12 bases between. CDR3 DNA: TGCAGCGTTGAGGACTGGACAGTCTATGGCTACACCTTC. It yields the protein CSVEDWTVYGYTF.

The CDR3 DNA reads as TGTGCCAGTAGTAGAACAGGGGGCTCAACTAATGAAAAACTGTTTTTT. Translating it yields CASSRTGGSTNEKLFF. The rearrangement joins TRBV19 to TRBJ1-4; 9 nucleotides align to TRBD1. J was trimmed by 0 bases and V by 4 bases; bases with no gene match: 3. Per the germline V gene, CDR1 is LNHDA and CDR2 is SQIVND (reference sequence). The CDR3 contains 16 residues.

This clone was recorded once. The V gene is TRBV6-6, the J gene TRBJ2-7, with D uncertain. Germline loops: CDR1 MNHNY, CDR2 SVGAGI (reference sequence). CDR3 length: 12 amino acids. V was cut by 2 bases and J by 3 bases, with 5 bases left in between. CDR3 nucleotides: TGTGCCAGCAGTTACCTCCGCTACGAGCAGTACTTC. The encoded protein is CASSYLRYEQYF.

The CDR3 sequence: CASSEGAVNTEAFF. The CDR3 DNA sequence: TGCGCCAGCAGCGAAGGGGCAGTTAACACTGAAGCTTTCTTT. The chain employs TRBV5-1 and TRBJ1-1; TRBD1 is a possible D gene (5 bases). This CDR3 comprises 14 residues. Trimming took off 4 bases at V and 2 bases at J, with 12 bases between the two ends. CDR1 is SGHRS and CDR2 is YFSETQ in the germline V gene.

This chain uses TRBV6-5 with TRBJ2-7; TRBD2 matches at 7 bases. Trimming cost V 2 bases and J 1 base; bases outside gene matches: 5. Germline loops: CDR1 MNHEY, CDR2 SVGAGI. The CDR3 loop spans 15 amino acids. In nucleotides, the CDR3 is TGTGCCAGCAGTTACGGGGGGGGGATATCCTACGAGCAGTACTTC. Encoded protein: CASSYGGGISYEQYF.

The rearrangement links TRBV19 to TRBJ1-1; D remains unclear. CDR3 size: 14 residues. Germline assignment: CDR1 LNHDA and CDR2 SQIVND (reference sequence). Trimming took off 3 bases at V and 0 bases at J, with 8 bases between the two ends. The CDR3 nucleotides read TGTGCCAGTAGTATCCGGGAAATGAACACTGAAGCTTTCTTT. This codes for CASSIREMNTEAFF.

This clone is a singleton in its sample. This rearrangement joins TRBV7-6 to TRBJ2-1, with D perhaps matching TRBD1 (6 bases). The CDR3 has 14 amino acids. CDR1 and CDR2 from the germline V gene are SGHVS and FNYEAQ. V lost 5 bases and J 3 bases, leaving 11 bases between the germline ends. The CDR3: CASSLDRFYNEQFF. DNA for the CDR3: TGTGCCAGCAGCCTTGACAGGTTCTACAATGAGCAGTTCTTC. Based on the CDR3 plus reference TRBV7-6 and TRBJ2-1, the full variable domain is GAGVSQSPRYKVTKRGQDVALRCDPISGHVSLYWYRQALGQGPEFLTYFNYEAQQDKSGLPNDRFSAERPEGSISTLTIQRTEQRDSAMYRCASSLDRFYNEQFFGPGTRLTVL.

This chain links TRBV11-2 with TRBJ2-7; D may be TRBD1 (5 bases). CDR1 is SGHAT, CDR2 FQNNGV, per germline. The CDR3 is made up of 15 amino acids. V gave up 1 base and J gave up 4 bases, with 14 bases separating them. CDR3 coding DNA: TGTGCCAGCAGCTTAGTTTCAGGGATTGTATACGAGCAGTACTTC. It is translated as CASSLVSGIVYEQYF.